The 26 T cell receptor beta chains given below trace back to one sample, sequenced in a study of CD4 T cells in relation to SARS-CoV-2 and coronaviruses. Before the COVID-19 pandemic, during about 2010-2019, CD4+ T cells were taken from unexposed donors. Isolation of CD4+ T cells took place after approximately 11 days in culture. Produced via immunoSEQ multiplex PCR; TCRdb's table is partial and in-frame only. Of fewer than 25,000 clones detected, around 68% appear once; the ten largest clones hold about 20%. For these TCRs, the target antigens are not known. Sequenced input: CD4+ T cells from PBMCs, cultured in vitro. The source is a human donor in good health.

The V and J genes are TRBV7-2 and TRBJ2-7; 7 nucleotides agree with TRBD2. V shed 5 bases, J shed 2 bases, and the junction held 9 bases outside the gene matches. The germline V gene encodes CDR1 SGHTA and CDR2 FQGNSA. The CDR3 covers 15 residues. CDR3 protein: CASSALGGPPYEQYF. CDR3 DNA: TGTGCCAGCAGCGCGTTGGGAGGGCCTCCCTACGAGCAGTACTTC.

V is TRBV6-2 or TRBV6-3 and J is TRBJ2-1; D possibly corresponds to TRBD2 (6 bases). V dropped 2 bases and J dropped 9 bases, with 14 bases sitting between them. CDR3 length equals 14 residues. Germline CDR1 reads MNHEY; CDR2 reads SVGEGT. The CDR3 region has the DNA TGTGCCAGCAGTTACCCTGCGACTAGTTCTGAGCAGTTCTTC. It is translated as CASSYPATSSEQFF.

V usage is TRBV6-4 and J usage is TRBJ2-3; D gene unclear. The ends were cut back, 10 bases at V and 4 bases at J, with 9 bases in the middle. The CDR3 extends over 11 amino acids. The V gene's germline CDR1 is MRHNA and CDR2 SNTAGT. The CDR3 region is CATPLADTQYF. As DNA, the CDR3 is TGTGCCACTCCCCTGGCAGATACGCAGTATTTT.

This clone was counted between two and nine times. This sequence joins TRBV9 and TRBJ1-1, with 7 bases that match TRBD1. Germline V CDR1 and CDR2: SGDLS, YYNGEE. This CDR3 has 14 amino acids. Trimming took 5 bases from V and 0 from J; bases not matched to a gene: 4. CDR3 nucleotides: TGTGCCAGCAGTCCGACAGGGCTGAACACTGAAGCTTTCTTT. It specifies CASSPTGLNTEAFF.

The genes are TRBV7-9 and TRBJ1-2, with no clear D. V shed 5 bases and J shed 7 bases, with 20 bases lying between them. Germline V lookup: CDR1 SEHNR, CDR2 FQNEAQ (reference sequence). This CDR3 spans 15 amino acids. The DNA of the CDR3 is TGTGCCAGCAGCCTAGAGGCAGTACACGGAGGTGGCTACACCTTC. This gives the protein CASSLEAVHGGGYTF.

This clone was detected only once. The chain uses TRBV5-1 and TRBJ2-6; D may be TRBD1 or TRBD2 (5 bases each). Trimming removed 2 bases from V and 4 bases from J, with 25 bases in between. Germline-derived CDR1 and CDR2 are SGHRS and YFSETQ. This CDR3 comprises 20 residues. CDR3 sequence: CASSLTDARRSGYGANVLTF. The CDR3 bases are TGCGCCAGCAGCTTAACCGACGCACGGAGGTCAGGGTACGGGGCCAACGTCCTGACTTTC.

V usage is TRBV7-2 and J usage is TRBJ2-7; D call uncertain. Trimming removed 2 bases from V and 4 bases from J, with 15 bases in between. CDR1 and CDR2 (germline): SGHTA, FQGNSA. The CDR3 totals 15 residues. The CDR3 reads CASSLTPIRSYEQYF. In DNA form, the CDR3 reads TGTGCCAGCAGCTTAACACCGATTCGGTCTTACGAGCAGTACTTC.

This chain links TRBV2 with TRBJ1-1, with D uncertain. This CDR3 comprises 11 residues. The V gene lost 4 bases and the J gene lost 7 bases, with 7 bases spanning the gap. Germline values: CDR1 SNHLY, CDR2 FYNNEI. This CDR3 reads CASSVAFEAFF. In DNA, the CDR3 is TGTGCCAGCAGTGTTGCCTTTGAAGCTTTCTTT.

Here the CDR3 DNA reads TGTGCTAGTGGTCCCTATGGGGGGCCTGAGGGCTACACCTTC. Its translation: CASGPYGGPEGYTF. This chain uses TRBV12-5 with TRBJ1-2; D might be TRBD1 (6 bases). V dropped 5 bases and J dropped 8 bases, with 18 bases sitting between them. Germline assignment: CDR1 LGHNT and CDR2 FRNRAP. This CDR3 is 14 amino acids long.

The V call is TRBV6-5, the J call TRBJ1-2, with 9 bases matching TRBD1. Germline values: CDR1 MNHEY, CDR2 SVGAGI. The CDR3 covers 15 residues. V shed 6 bases, J shed 1 base, and the junction held 6 bases outside the gene matches. CDR3 region: CASSRGGQGNYGYTF. DNA of the CDR3: TGTGCCAGCAGCCGCGGGGGACAGGGTAACTATGGCTACACCTTC.

This clone has just a few counts. The germline gene is not matched at one end of the junction; a read error may be the cause. This rearrangement joins TRBV5-6 to TRBJ1-2, with D possibly TRBD1 on 5 matching bases. The CDR3 totals 15 residues. Germline CDR1 reads SGHDT; CDR2 reads YYEEEE. CDR3 residues: CASSLNSLAGYGYTF. Written as DNA, the CDR3 is TGTGCCAGCAGCTTGAATTCCCTCGCAGGGTATGGGTACACCTTC.

The J gene is TRBJ2-1, the V gene TRBV5-1; 9 bases map to TRBD2. CDR3 length: 15 residues. J lost 6 bases, V lost 0 bases, and 4 bases had no gene match. Per the germline V gene, CDR1 is SGHRS and CDR2 is YFSETQ. The CDR3 spells CASSLAAGGPNEQFF. The CDR3 nucleotides are TGCGCCAGCAGCTTGGCCGCGGGGGGGCCCAATGAGCAGTTCTTC.

J is TRBJ2-7 and V is TRBV4-1, with TRBD1 matching over 8 bases. Losses at the gene ends were 2 bases for V and 0 bases for J; bases not matched to a gene: 3. Germline-derived CDR1 and CDR2 are MGHRA and YSYEKL. This CDR3 is built from 15 residues. The CDR3 sequence is CASSQPGTGSYEQYF. CDR3 nucleotides: TGCGCCAGCAGCCAACCCGGGACAGGCTCCTACGAGCAGTACTTC.

Comments on this clone: The junction departs from germline at one end; a sequencing error may be responsible. The chain links TRBV5-4 to TRBJ1-1, with a possible D match to TRBD1 (5 bases). The CDR3 is made up of 13 amino acids. The germline V gene has CDR1 SGHNT and CDR2 YYREEE (reference sequence). The CDR3 sequence: CASSQSGNAEAFF. The CDR3 DNA sequence: TGTGCCAGCAGCCAATCAGGGAACGCTGAAGCTTTCTTT. Complete variable domain (other parts from reference TRBV5-4 and TRBJ1-1): ETGVTQSPTHLIKTRGQQVTLRCSSQSGHNTVSWYQQALGQGPQFIFQYYREEENGRGNFPPRFSGLQFPNYSSELNVNALELDDSALYLCASSQSGNAEAFFGQGTRLTVV.

The chain has TRBV19 and TRBJ2-7; D is perhaps TRBD1 (5 bases). Germline V lookup: CDR1 LNHDA, CDR2 SQIVND (reference sequence). The germline V and J ends were trimmed by 3 bases and 2 bases, with 11 bases remaining between them. CDR3 size: 14 residues. The CDR3 DNA follows: TGTGCCAGTAGTATTGGGGCTGGGACCTACGAGCAGTACTTC. It yields the protein CASSIGAGTYEQYF.

The chain combines TRBV12-3 or TRBV12-4 with TRBJ2-5; D gene ambiguous. Trimming stripped 2 bases from V and 2 bases from J, with 3 bases between. This CDR3 comprises 12 residues. The CDR3 spells CASSLTQETQYF. In nucleotides, the CDR3 is TGTGCCAGCAGTTTAACACAAGAGACCCAGTACTTC.

V is TRBV3-1 (or the pseudogene TRBV3-2) and J is TRBJ2-2, with D hard to call. The CDR3 runs to 15 residues. Looked up from germline, CDR1 is LGHDT and CDR2 is YNNKEL (reference sequence). V shed 4 bases and J shed 2 bases, with 11 bases lying between them. CDR3 sequence: CASSRPGPNTGELFF. The DNA of the CDR3 is TGTGCCAGCAGCCGACCGGGCCCTAACACCGGGGAGCTGTTTTTT.

CDR3 nucleotide sequence: TGTGCCAGCAGCCCATGGGGAGAGGGCAATCAGCCCCAGCATTTT. The encoded protein is CASSPWGEGNQPQHF. V gene TRBV7-2 combines with J gene TRBJ1-5; no clear D. CDR3 length: 15 residues. Trimming stripped 5 bases from V and 2 bases from J, with 13 bases between. CDR1 and CDR2 from the germline V gene are SGHTA and FQGNSA.

This clone has only a few counts. The J gene is TRBJ2-7, the V gene TRBV10-3, with D hard to call. Germline V gene sequence: CDR1 ENHRY, CDR2 SYGVKD. The length of the CDR3 is 16 residues. Trimming stripped 0 bases from V and 4 bases from J, with 16 bases between. In nucleotides, the CDR3 is TGTGCCATCAGTGAGTCGAGGTTGCAGGCCCCTTACGAGCAGTACTTC. The encoded protein is CAISESRLQAPYEQYF.

This clone was found once. The J gene is TRBJ2-1, the V gene TRBV2; no reliable D call. Trimming removed 0 bases from V and 10 bases from J, with 13 bases in between. This CDR3 spans 14 amino acids. The germline CDR1 and CDR2 sequences are SNHLY and FYNNEI. The CDR3 DNA follows: TGTGCCAGCAGTGAAGCCCGGGCCCTCGGGGAGCAGTTCTTC. Amino acids: CASSEARALGEQFF.

The V call is TRBV4-3, the J call TRBJ2-2; TRBD1 aligns across 8 bases. The J segment lost 15 bases and the V segment lost 1 base, leaving 4 bases of the junction unmatched. The CDR3 consists of 12 residues. In germline, CDR1 is LGHNA, CDR2 YSLEER. The CDR3 loop reads CASSQATGGMFF. CDR3 nucleotides: TGCGCCAGCAGCCAAGCTACAGGGGGGATGTTTTTT.

The chain couples TRBV19 to TRBJ2-3, with D possibly being TRBD1 (5 bases). V was shortened by 4 bases and J by 1 base, with 9 bases between the two germline ends. CDR3 size: 14 residues. Germline CDR1 reads LNHDA; CDR2 reads SQIVND (reference sequence). The CDR3 nucleotides are TGTGCCAGTAGTAGCCCGACAGGCACAGATACGCAGTATTTT. This gives the protein CASSSPTGTDTQYF.

As concerns this clone: Other nucleotide sequences in the sample specify the same CDR3. This chain uses TRBV7-2 with TRBJ2-6; D possibly uses TRBD1 or TRBD2 (6 bases each). Trimming cost V 2 bases and J 0 bases, with 11 bases left between them. The germline V gene has CDR1 SGHTA and CDR2 FQGNSA. This CDR3 comprises 17 residues. The CDR3, as DNA: TGTGCCAGCAGCTTAAGGGGGGCGAGCTCTGGGGCCAACGTCCTGACTTTC. Protein sequence: CASSLRGASSGANVLTF.

V gene TRBV6-2 or TRBV6-3 combines with J gene TRBJ1-5; a possible D gene is TRBD1 (6 bases). This CDR3 spans 15 amino acids. From germline, CDR1 is MNHEY and CDR2 SVGEGT. Trimming removed 5 bases at V and 2 bases at J, with 13 bases between. The CDR3, as DNA: TGTGCCAGCAGTAAACAACAGGGCGGCAATCAGCCCCAGCATTTT. Translating gives CASSKQQGGNQPQHF.

The chain uses TRBV11-3 and TRBJ2-1, with a possible D match to TRBD2 (6 bases). The V end lost 2 bases, the J end lost 0 bases, and 8 bases lay between the germline ends. The germline gives CDR1 SGHNT, CDR2 YENEEA. This CDR3 spans 15 amino acids. CDR3 nucleotides: TGTGCCAGCAGCTTACGGGGGAGCTCCTACAATGAGCAGTTCTTC. This codes for CASSLRGSSYNEQFF.

A remark on this clone: Other DNA sequences within the sample encode an identical CDR3. The chain couples TRBV2 to TRBJ2-3; D ambiguous. Germline values: CDR1 SNHLY, CDR2 FYNNEI. Between the trimmed V and J ends, which lost 6 bases and 3 bases, there was a span of 7 bases. CDR3 length equals 12 residues. The CDR3 here is CASSVETDTQYF. CDR3 nucleotide sequence: TGTGCCAGCAGCGTGGAGACAGATACGCAGTATTTT.